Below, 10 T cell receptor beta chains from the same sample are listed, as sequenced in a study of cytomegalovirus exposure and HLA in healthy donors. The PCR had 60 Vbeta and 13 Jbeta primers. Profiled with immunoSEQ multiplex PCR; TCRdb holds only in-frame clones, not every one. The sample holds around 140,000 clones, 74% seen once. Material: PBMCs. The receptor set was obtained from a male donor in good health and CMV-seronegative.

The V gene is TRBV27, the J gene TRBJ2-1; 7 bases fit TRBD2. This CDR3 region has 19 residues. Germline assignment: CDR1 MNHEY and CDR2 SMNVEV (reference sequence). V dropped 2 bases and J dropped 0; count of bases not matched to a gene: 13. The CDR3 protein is CASSLGASGDISSYNEQFF. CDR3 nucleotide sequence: TGTGCCAGCAGTTTAGGGGCTAGCGGAGATATAAGCTCCTACAATGAGCAGTTCTTC.

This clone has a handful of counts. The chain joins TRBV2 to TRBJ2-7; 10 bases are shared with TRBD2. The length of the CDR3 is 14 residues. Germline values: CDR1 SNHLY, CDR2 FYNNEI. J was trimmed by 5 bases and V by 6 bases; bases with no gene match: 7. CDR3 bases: TGTGCCAGCAGGCCGGGACTAGCGATGAACGAGCAGTACTTC. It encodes CASRPGLAMNEQYF.

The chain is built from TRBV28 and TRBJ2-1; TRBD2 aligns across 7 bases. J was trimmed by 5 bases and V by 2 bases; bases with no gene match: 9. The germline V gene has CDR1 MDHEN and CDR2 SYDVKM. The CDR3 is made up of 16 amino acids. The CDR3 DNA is TGTGCCAGCAGTTTAATGCGCGGGAGAAAACACAATGAGCAGTTCTTC. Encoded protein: CASSLMRGRKHNEQFF.

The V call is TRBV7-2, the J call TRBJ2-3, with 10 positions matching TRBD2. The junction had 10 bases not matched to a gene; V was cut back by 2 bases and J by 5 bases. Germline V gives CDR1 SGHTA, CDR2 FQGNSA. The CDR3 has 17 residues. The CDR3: CASSLNRAGGPIDTQYF. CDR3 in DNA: TGTGCCAGCAGCTTAAATCGAGCGGGAGGGCCAATAGATACGCAGTATTTT.

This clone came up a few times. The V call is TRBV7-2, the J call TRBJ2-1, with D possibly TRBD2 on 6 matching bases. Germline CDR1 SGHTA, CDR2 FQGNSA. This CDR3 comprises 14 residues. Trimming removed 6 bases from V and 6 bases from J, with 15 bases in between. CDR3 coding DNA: TGTGCCAGCAGTCCGGGACTCGCATCCAATGAGCAGTTCTTC. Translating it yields CASSPGLASNEQFF.

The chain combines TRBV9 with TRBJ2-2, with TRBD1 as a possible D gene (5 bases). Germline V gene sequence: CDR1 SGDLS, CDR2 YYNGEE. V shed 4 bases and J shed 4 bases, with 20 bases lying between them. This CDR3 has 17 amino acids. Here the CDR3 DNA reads TGTGCCAGCAGCCCTGTTTGGGTGCAGGGTTCCACCGGGGAGCTGTTTTTT. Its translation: CASSPVWVQGSTGELFF.

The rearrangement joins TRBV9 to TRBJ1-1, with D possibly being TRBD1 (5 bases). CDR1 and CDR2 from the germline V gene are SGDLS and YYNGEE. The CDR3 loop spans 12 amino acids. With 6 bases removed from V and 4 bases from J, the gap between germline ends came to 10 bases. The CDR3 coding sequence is TGTGCCAGCACGGGGGAGGGCACTGAAGCTTTCTTT. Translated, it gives CASTGEGTEAFF.

CDR3 residues: CASSIGLAGLFNEQYF. The CDR3 nucleotides are TGTGCCAGCAGCATCGGACTAGCGGGGTTATTCAACGAGCAGTACTTC. This chain joins TRBV5-4 and TRBJ2-7, with 12 bases that match TRBD2. The trim removed 4 bases at V and 5 bases at J, leaving 10 bases unmatched. This CDR3 is 16 amino acids long. CDR1 is SGHNT, CDR2 YYREEE, per germline (reference sequence).

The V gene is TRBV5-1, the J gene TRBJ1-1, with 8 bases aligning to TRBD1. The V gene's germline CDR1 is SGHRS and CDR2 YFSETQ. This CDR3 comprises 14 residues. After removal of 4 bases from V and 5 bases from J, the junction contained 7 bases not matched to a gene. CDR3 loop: CASSNGQGWTEAFF. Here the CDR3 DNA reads TGCGCCAGCAGCAACGGACAGGGATGGACTGAAGCTTTCTTT.

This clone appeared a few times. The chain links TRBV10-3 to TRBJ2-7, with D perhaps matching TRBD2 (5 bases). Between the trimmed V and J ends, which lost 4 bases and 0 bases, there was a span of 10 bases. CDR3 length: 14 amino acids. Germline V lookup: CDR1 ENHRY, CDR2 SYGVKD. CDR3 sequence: CAISGTPSSYEQYF. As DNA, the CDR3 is TGTGCCATCAGTGGGACTCCGAGCTCCTACGAGCAGTACTTC.